Shown below are 23 T cell receptor beta chains from a single sample sequenced in a study of blood T cell dynamics during melanoma immunotherapy. The repertoire was sequenced with immunoSEQ multiplex PCR; TCRdb's copy has only in-frame clones and lacks some. Here the sample spans 14,000 or so clones, around 86% being singletons. This sample's time point: pre-treatment baseline. The sequenced sample was blood, obtained from a patient treated with checkpoint blockade. These receptors were taken from a human donor with melanoma.

This clone was seen only a few times. The chain couples TRBV7-9 to TRBJ2-1; possibly TRBD1 for D (6 bases). The germline V gene has CDR1 SEHNR and CDR2 FQNEAQ (reference sequence). This CDR3 has 15 residues. The V gene lost 1 base and the J gene lost 0 bases, with 7 bases spanning the gap. For the CDR3, the DNA is TGTGCCAGCAGCTTAGAAGGGGGCTCCTACAATGAGCAGTTCTTC. It encodes CASSLEGGSYNEQFF.

The chain uses TRBV4-3 and TRBJ2-1; 8 bases align to TRBD2. The length of the CDR3 is 16 residues. Per germline, CDR1 LGHNA and CDR2 YSLEER. The V segment lost 0 bases and the J segment 9 bases; nucleotides outside the gene matches: 10. The CDR3 DNA reads as TGCGCCAGCAGCCAAGAAAGGACGGGGGGGCGAGGTGAGCAGTTCTTC. Amino acid sequence: CASSQERTGGRGEQFF.

This CDR3 is CASSRKGANTGELFF. Written as DNA, the CDR3 is TGTGCCAGTAGTAGAAAGGGGGCTAACACCGGGGAGCTGTTTTTT. V is TRBV19 and J is TRBJ2-2; 7 nucleotides align to TRBD1. The CDR3 runs to 15 residues. Germline trimming cut 4 bases from V and 2 bases from J; bases unmatched to any gene: 4. Germline V gene sequence: CDR1 LNHDA, CDR2 SQIVND (reference sequence). The complete variable domain, with remaining parts taken from reference TRBV19 and TRBJ2-2, reads DGGITQSPKYLFRKEGQNVTLSCEQNLNHDAMYWYRQDPGQGLRLIYYSQIVNDFQKGDIAEGYSVSREKKESFPLTVTSAQKNPTAFYLCASSRKGANTGELFFGEGSRLTVL.

V is TRBV19 and J is TRBJ1-2; 7 bases match TRBD1. CDR1 is LNHDA and CDR2 is SQIVND in the germline V gene (reference sequence). This CDR3 is built from 13 residues. Trimming at V came to 6 bases and at J to 1 base, leaving 2 bases not matched to a gene. The CDR3 sequence is CASSDRVNYGYTF. The CDR3 bases are TGTGCCAGTAGCGACAGGGTTAACTATGGCTACACCTTC.

This clone was detected only once. The CDR3 here is CASRTGESNTEAFF. The CDR3 nucleotides are TGCGCCAGCAGGACAGGGGAATCGAACACTGAAGCTTTCTTT. The chain links TRBV10-2 to TRBJ1-1; TRBD1 matches 8 bases. Germline trimming cut 6 bases from V and 1 base from J; bases unmatched to any gene: 4. The CDR3 sequence is 14 residues long. Germline CDR1 WSHSY, CDR2 SAAADI.

The chain carries TRBV11-2 and TRBJ1-2; 7 bases align to TRBD1. The germline V gene has CDR1 SGHAT and CDR2 FQNNGV. The CDR3 length is 14 residues. Trimming removed 2 bases from V and 8 bases from J; junction bases left unmatched: 8. Here the CDR3 reads CASSLSQGGGGYTF. CDR3 nucleotide sequence: TGTGCCAGCAGCTTATCTCAGGGGGGAGGAGGCTACACCTTC.

The gene calls are TRBV27 and TRBJ1-1; tentatively, D is TRBD1 (6 bases). The V gene's germline CDR1 is MNHEY and CDR2 SMNVEV (reference sequence). V gave up 2 bases and J gave up 1 base, with 8 bases separating them. This CDR3 region has 14 residues. The CDR3 protein is CASSLRGQNTEAFF. CDR3 bases: TGTGCCAGCAGTTTACGGGGGCAGAACACTGAAGCTTTCTTT.

Only a few counts were recorded for this clone. The chain employs TRBV7-2 and TRBJ1-3; a weak D match, TRBD1 (5 bases). CDR1 is SGHTA and CDR2 is FQGNSA in the germline V gene. V was pared by 5 bases and J by 3 bases, with 17 bases between. CDR3 length: 16 amino acids. CDR3 in DNA: TGTGCCAGCAGCCCCCCGGGGGTACGAAGTGGAAACACCATATATTTT. Protein: CASSPPGVRSGNTIYF. Supplemented by reference TRBV7-2 and TRBJ1-3, the full variable domain reads GAGVSQSPSNKVTEKGKDVELRCDPISGHTALYWYRQSLGQGLEFLIYFQGNSAPDKSGLPSDRFSAERTGGSVSTLTIQRTQQEDSAVYLCASSPPGVRSGNTIYFGEGSWLTVV.

The rearrangement joins TRBV7-9 to TRBJ2-1; 7 bases are shared with TRBD1. Losses at the gene ends were 5 bases for V and 5 bases for J; bases not matched to a gene: 3. The CDR3 is 13 residues long. From germline, CDR1 is SEHNR and CDR2 FQNEAQ (reference sequence). DNA for the CDR3: TGTGCCAGCAGCGCACAGGGGCACAATGAGCAGTTCTTC. Translation gives CASSAQGHNEQFF.

The V call is TRBV11-3, the J call TRBJ2-3; 9 bases map to TRBD2. Germline loops: CDR1 SGHNT, CDR2 YENEEA. V lost 5 bases, J lost 5 bases, and 8 bases stayed unmatched. The CDR3 loop spans 15 amino acids. The CDR3 here is CASSDRGGAGDTQYF. The CDR3 DNA is TGTGCCAGCAGCGACCGCGGGGGGGCTGGAGATACGCAGTATTTT.

A few counts support this clone. The chain uses TRBV10-1 and TRBJ1-1; weak D call: TRBD1 (5 bases). The V gene lost 5 bases and the J gene lost 1 base, with 8 bases spanning the gap. From germline, CDR1 is WNHNN and CDR2 SYGVQD (reference sequence). The CDR3 contains 13 residues. This CDR3 is CASSRTPNTEAFF. The CDR3 DNA reads as TGCGCCAGCAGTAGGACACCGAACACTGAAGCTTTCTTT.

The chain is built from TRBV6-1 and TRBJ1-2, with 8 bases that match TRBD1. This CDR3 contains 14 residues. Germline V gene data show CDR1 as MNHNS and CDR2 as SASEGT. After removal of 1 base from V and 4 bases from J, the junction contained 2 bases not matched to a gene. CDR3 protein: CASSEGRGPYGYTF. CDR3 bases: TGTGCCAGCAGTGAAGGCAGGGGGCCCTATGGCTACACCTTC.

A single count supports this clone. The chain recombines TRBV25-1 with TRBJ2-1; D is possibly TRBD1 or TRBD2 (5 bases each). Trimming took 1 base from V and 7 from J, leaving 11 bases between them. This CDR3 region has 14 residues. From germline, CDR1 is MGHDK and CDR2 SYGVNS. CDR3 in amino acids: CASSELGPGNEQFF. Written as DNA, the CDR3 is TGTGCCAGCAGTGAATTGGGGCCGGGGAATGAGCAGTTCTTC.

The rearrangement joins TRBV2 to TRBJ1-4, with D hard to call. The CDR3 length is 14 residues. V was clipped by 2 bases and J by 8 bases, with 12 bases between them. Germline V gene data show CDR1 as SNHLY and CDR2 as FYNNEI. CDR3 loop: CASSEKEGYEKLFF. Written as DNA, the CDR3 is TGTGCCAGCAGTGAAAAGGAGGGATACGAAAAACTGTTTTTT.

This rearrangement joins TRBV2 to TRBJ2-3; 11 positions agree with TRBD2. V lost 10 bases to trimming and J lost 6 bases; unmatched junction nucleotides: 9. Germline CDR1 is SNHLY and CDR2 is FYNNEI. CDR3 length: 14 residues. The CDR3 loop reads CATSPGLAADTQYF. Written as DNA, the CDR3 is TGTGCCACCTCACCGGGACTAGCGGCGGATACGCAGTATTTT.

The chain employs TRBV7-6 and TRBJ2-5; 12 bases are shared with TRBD1. Per germline, CDR1 SGHVS and CDR2 FNYEAQ. The CDR3 has 16 residues. Losses at the gene ends were 1 base for V and 5 bases for J; bases not matched to a gene: 5. The DNA for the CDR3 is TGTGCCAGCAGCTTAGGAGGGACAGGGGGCGCGGAGACCCAGTACTTC. The encoded protein is CASSLGGTGGAETQYF.

The chain recombines TRBV9 with TRBJ1-1, with a weak D call TRBD1 (6 bases). This CDR3 contains 14 residues. V was cut by 0 bases and J by 5 bases, with 11 bases left in between. The germline CDR1 and CDR2 sequences are SGDLS and YYNGEE. The CDR3 nucleotides are TGTGCCAGCAGCGTAGGGCAGGGGAGGACTGAAGCTTTCTTT. Encoded protein: CASSVGQGRTEAFF. The entire variable domain, with the rest obtained from reference TRBV9 and TRBJ1-1, is as follows: DSGVTQTPKHLITATGQRVTLRCSPRSGDLSVYWYQQSLDQGLQFLIQYYNGEERAKGNILERFSAQQFPDLHSELNLSSLELGDSALYFCASSVGQGRTEAFFGQGTRLTVV.

The CDR3 DNA is TGTGCCAGCAGCTCCCCCTTCCCGCCGACCGGGGAGCTGTTTTTT. This translates into CASSSPFPPTGELFF. The J gene is TRBJ2-2, the V gene TRBV7-9, with D unresolved. This CDR3 has 15 amino acids. With 4 bases removed from V and 5 bases from J, the gap between germline ends came to 14 bases. Germline-derived CDR1 and CDR2 are SEHNR and FQNEAQ (reference sequence). The entire variable domain, with the rest obtained from reference TRBV7-9 and TRBJ2-2, is as follows: DTGVSQNPRHKITKRGQNVTFRCDPISEHNRLYWYRQTLGQGPEFLTYFQNEAQLEKSRLLSDRFSAERPKGSFSTLEIQRTEQGDSAMYLCASSSPFPPTGELFFGEGSRLTVL.

Only a few counts were recorded for this clone. The rearrangement uses TRBV2 and TRBJ2-3, with D maybe TRBD2 (5 bases). V lost 3 bases, J lost 2 bases, and 9 bases lay in between. The CDR3 extends over 14 amino acids. Germline V gene sequence: CDR1 SNHLY, CDR2 FYNNEI. The CDR3 DNA is TGTGCCAGCAGTGAGTCGAGGGTCACAGATACGCAGTATTTT. Protein sequence: CASSESRVTDTQYF.

This clone was observed a handful of times. V gene TRBV18 combines with J gene TRBJ1-1; D is uncertain. The V end lost 6 bases, the J end lost 1 base, and 12 bases lay between the germline ends. This CDR3 contains 14 residues. Germline CDR1 and CDR2: KGHSH and LQKENI. CDR3 loop: CASSRVTANTEAFF. CDR3 bases: TGTGCCAGCTCCCGGGTTACGGCGAACACTGAAGCTTTCTTT.

The rearrangement uses TRBV2 and TRBJ1-2; no firm D call. This CDR3 region has 13 residues. Trimming pared 3 bases from V and 5 bases from J, leaving 10 bases between. Germline-derived CDR1 and CDR2 are SNHLY and FYNNEI. The CDR3 protein is CASSESAEYGYTF. In nucleotides, the CDR3 is TGTGCCAGCAGTGAGTCAGCAGAATATGGCTACACCTTC.

The count of this clone is one. The gene calls are TRBV2 and TRBJ2-5; 11 bases align to TRBD2. V lost 7 bases and J lost 7; bases outside the gene matches: 5. The germline V gene encodes CDR1 SNHLY and CDR2 FYNNEI. The CDR3 consists of 13 residues. CDR3 protein: CASTIGLAGTQYF. The CDR3 nucleotides are TGTGCCAGCACTATTGGACTAGCGGGGACCCAGTACTTC.

J is TRBJ2-7 and V is TRBV18; TRBD2 matches at 8 bases. CDR1 is KGHSH and CDR2 is LQKENI in the germline V gene. Trimming cost V 3 bases and J 7 bases; bases outside gene matches: 5. This CDR3 has 13 residues. The CDR3 nucleotides are TGTGCCAGCTCACCTCGGGGGGGAGGTGAGCAGTACGTC. It encodes CASSPRGGGEQYV.